This T cell receptor beta chain came from a study of beta chain features in type 1 diabetes (dated by TCRdb to about 2018). With respect to the entire study: Patients and healthy donors did not differ in mean age, gender distribution, total cell number or subset yield. Regulatory and stem cell-like memory subsets were obtained from only 8 patients and roughly eight healthy donors, while naive and central memory subsets were obtained from all 30 or so donors. In the study, recently diagnosed type 1 diabetes patients and matched healthy donors were compared on the TCRB repertoires of their sorted circulating CD4+ T cell subsets. A total of 85 million to 110 million sorted cells were examined across all samples, and RNA yield correlated strongly with the number of cells per subset. Study-level results and caveats: PCR might favor shorter templates, but patient and control samples were amplified and corrected together, so any skew would affect both groups equally. HLA sub-analyses involved small numbers of individuals, so any influence of HLA type on TCRB rearrangement remained unresolved. A moderate but significant shortening of TCRB CDR3 length was observed in type 1 diabetes patients in all four CD4+ subsets. At VDJ recombination sites, type 1 diabetes patients had fewer insertions and more deleted nucleotides, which implies abnormalities in thymic rearrangement. Because cDNA was sequenced instead of genomic DNA, highly expressing activated cells could be over-represented, though the groups showed no difference in activation or CD3 levels. Naive, central memory and regulatory TCRB repertoires appeared to be more similar among patients than among healthy donors.

The entire isolated RNA was reverse transcribed using the High Capacity cDNA Reverse Transcription Kit, and thus expressed TCRB transcripts were sequenced. For stem cell-like memory T cell samples, survey-depth immunoSEQ sequencing was used, averaging around 910,000 total reads per sample. After sorted cells were lysed in RLT buffer, RNA was extracted with DNase-treated RNeasy Micro or Mini kits, with the choice depending on cell number. Each cell subset was processed on its own to prevent cross-contamination, while patient and healthy donor samples were processed together. Using the immunoSEQ multiplex PCR, TCRB sequences were amplified from cDNA into 87-bp fragments spanning the CDR3 region. Amplicons were sequenced on the Illumina HiSeq platform. The study's processing was this. Synthetic template baselines were used to correct PCR bias computationally, reads within Hamming distance 2 were collapsed, and singletons that could not be merged were discarded. Reads were aligned to IMGT to assign V, D and J genes, CDR3 length, and insertions or deletions at six rearrangement sites. Within each subset, clonotype counts were normalized to sorted cell number, after which true diversity and Gini coefficients were computed with the tcR R package. Repertoire sharing was quantified using the overlap coefficient calculated on TCRB nucleotide sequences. The clones in this table, taken by TCRdb from immuneACCESS, are in-frame only. Not every clone is retained; where verified, under half of the shortfall comes from an unresolved V gene, and the cause of the rest is unknown. V, J and clone size are taken as reported in that table, and D and trimming were inferred from the DNA itself. In all, the sample holds some 100,000 clones, and approximately 39% of those were seen once. Of the sample, approximately 0.065% is held by the ten largest clones.

Deletion took 5 bases off V and 4 bases off J, with a span of 15 bases between the germline ends. Looking up the germline V gene yields CDR1 SGHRS and CDR2 YFSETQ. The CDR3 starts with the cysteine, ends with the phenylalanine, and has 14 residues. The entry retains the CDR3 DNA only, 42 bases that are in frame from base 1. In regard to this clone: No cognate antigen has been identified for it. Base qualities are not recorded, but no much larger clone differs from it by a single base.

Each donor gave one peripheral blood draw, averaging roughly 0.11 L, which was collected into heparinised tubes. A BD FACSAria II was used to sort naive, central memory, regulatory and stem cell-like memory CD4+ T cells with a panel that included CD45RO, CCR7, CD25, CD127, CD95 and CD27. Purity was above 95% for every sorted population. PBMCs were isolated immediately by Lymphoprep density gradient centrifugation and stained directly without culture. So that batch effects would be minimized, each experiment stained and sorted samples in pairs, pairing one healthy donor with one patient. The V and J genes are TRBV5-1 and TRBJ2-5, with a tentative D gene TRBD2 over 6 matching bases. The TCR was taken from a woman aged 18-29 years in good health. The sample taken for sequencing was stem cell memory CD4+ T cells from blood. This specimen's cell subset or site label, interpreted: stem cell-like memory CD4+ T cells. The DNA sequence is as follows: TGCGCCAGCAGGAGCGGCGGGGAACCAGAGACCCAGTACTTC. Its protein reads: CASRSGGEPETQYF.